This T cell receptor beta chain emerged from a study of T cell responses to AZD1222 COVID-19 vaccine. Notes on this clone: Its antigen remains unknown.

Study-level findings and limits: It was only a handful of AZD1222 recipients who were seropositive at baseline. Epitopes outside B.1.351 and B.1.1.7 mutated regions reportedly drew nearly half of spike TCRs. Repertoire sampling happened only post peak T cell response. Once two AZD1222 doses were given, Spike-specific TCR breadth and depth went up.

CDR3 size: 15 residues. V was shortened by 1 base and J by 5 bases, with 14 bases between the two germline ends. CDR1 and CDR2 from the germline V gene are MGHRA and YSYEKL. The method was immunoSEQ multiplex PCR; TCRdb's version includes in-frame clones alone and lacks a portion of them. The top ten clones hold about 4.4% of a sample with 120,000 or so clones, 80% to 95% of them seen once. The material sequenced was peripheral blood, taken on day 0 of MenACWY control vaccination. The V gene is TRBV4-1, the J gene TRBJ2-5; D call uncertain. This clonotype was sampled from an adult in good health. CDR3 in amino acids: CASSQVPFIGETQYF. DNA of the CDR3: TGCGCCAGCAGCCAAGTCCCGTTTATTGGGGAGACCCAGTACTTC.